The source of this TCR beta chain is a study of vaccination and CD4 T cells after COVID-19. About the research overall: Blood was drawn a median around 73 days post second dose, range 14 to 241. Overlapping peptides covering the spike proteins of SARS-CoV-2, HCoV-NL63, HCoV-OC43 and HCoV-229E were added to stimulate cells. Study observations and caveats: The study sampled relatively few convalescent patients and omitted early post-infection timepoints.

The treatment was: approximately 9-day PBMC culture with coronavirus spike peptide pools or control peptides (ViraFEST assay). J gave up 3 bases and V 5 bases, and 7 bases lay outside the gene matches. The germline V gene has CDR1 LNHDA and CDR2 SQIVND (reference sequence). This CDR3 contains 16 residues. Sequencing of the DNA from cultured CD4+ T cells was carried out with the Oncomine TCR Beta short-read assay. A single record per CDR3 protein comes from TCRdb applying MiXCR to the PCR reads. Of approximately 13,000 distinct CDR3 sequences listed, about two fifths are singletons. This clonotype showed up just a few times. What it recognizes is unknown.

The chain links TRBV19 to TRBJ1-1, with 12 bases that match TRBD1. This specimen was CD4+ T cells from blood, cultured in vitro, taken before SARS-CoV-2 vaccination. This sequence originates from a human donor who had recovered from COVID-19. CDR3 amino acids: CASSGAGTGGHTEAFF. In DNA, the CDR3 is TGTGCCAGTAGTGGGGCCGGGACAGGGGGCCACACTGAAGCTTTCTTT.